These 7 T cell receptor beta chains originate from one sample sequenced in a study of cytomegalovirus exposure and HLA in healthy donors. PCR used 60 Vbeta primers and 13 Jbeta primers. Measured with immunoSEQ multiplex PCR; TCRdb has only the in-frame clones, and not every one. This sample has around 60,000 clones, with about 75% found just once. The sequenced sample consisted of PBMCs. The receptors derive from a woman aged 40-49 years in good health and CMV-seropositive.

This clone has only one observation. CDR3 nucleotides: TGTGCCAGCTTGAGGGGAGGGGTGAATGAAAAACTGTTTTTT. It encodes CASLRGGVNEKLFF. The chain has TRBV27 and TRBJ1-4; D may be TRBD1 (5 bases). The CDR3 sequence is 14 residues long. Trimming left V 8 bases short and J 5 bases short, with 15 bases between. Germline V gives CDR1 MNHEY, CDR2 SMNVEV (reference sequence).

V usage is TRBV29-1 and J usage is TRBJ1-1, with D possibly matching TRBD1 (5 bases). This CDR3 has 11 residues. Germline CDR1 and CDR2: SQVTM and ANQGSEA. The germline V and J ends were trimmed by 3 bases and 7 bases, with 9 bases remaining between them. The CDR3: CSVEVGDEAFF. For the CDR3, the DNA is TGCAGCGTTGAGGTAGGGGATGAAGCTTTCTTT.

This chain joins TRBV5-8 and TRBJ1-2; TRBD1 is a possible D gene (5 bases). Trimming left V 5 bases short and J 6 bases short, with 14 bases between. Germline-derived CDR1 and CDR2 are SGHTS and YDEGEE. CDR3 length: 13 residues. Here the CDR3 DNA reads TGTGCCAGCAGATCGACAGACAAGGATGGCTACACCTTC. This gives the protein CASRSTDKDGYTF.

The CDR3 DNA reads as TGTGCCAGCAGCTTAAGGTCCGGGGGCACTGAAGCTTTCTTT. Protein: CASSLRSGGTEAFF. The chain combines TRBV7-2 with TRBJ1-1; a weak D match, TRBD1 (5 bases). Germline V gene data show CDR1 as SGHTA and CDR2 as FQGNSA. The CDR3 consists of 14 residues. V was shortened by 2 bases and J by 4 bases, with 11 bases between the two germline ends.

The chain has TRBV25-1 and TRBJ2-7, with TRBD1 matching over 7 bases. The length of the CDR3 is 12 residues. Trimming cost V 7 bases and J 6 bases; bases outside gene matches: 6. Germline loops: CDR1 MGHDK, CDR2 SYGVNS. The CDR3 DNA follows: TGTGCCAGCAACAGGGGATTCGGCGAGCAGTACTTC. This sequence encodes CASNRGFGEQYF.

This clone came up a few times. A read error may account for a junction end that differs from germline. J is TRBJ1-1 and V is TRBV7-9; D is unresolved. This CDR3 is built from 16 residues. Germline V lookup: CDR1 SEHNR, CDR2 FQNEAQ (reference sequence). The CDR3 DNA follows: TGTTCCAGCAGCTTAGTCGCTGGGCCGGTGAACACTGAAGCTTTCTTT. It encodes CSSSLVAGPVNTEAFF.

This clone was picked up one time. The rearrangement uses TRBV27 and TRBJ2-5; 9 bases match TRBD2. The DNA end is more similar to TRBJ2-7, so the J call may be wrong. This CDR3 region has 15 residues. Germline V CDR1 and CDR2: MNHEY, SMNVEV (reference sequence). CDR3 DNA: TGTGCCAGCAGTTCCCTAGCGGGGACTTGGGGCGAGCAGTACTTC. This codes for CASSSLAGTWGEQYF.